These 10 T cell receptor beta chains were sequenced from one sample in a study of OX40 agonist ivuxolimab in advanced cancers. Data came from immunoSEQ multiplex PCR; TCRdb stores just in-frame clones and leaves some out. The profile covers approximately 64,000 clones, with about 85% appearing a single time and 0.67% taken by the ten largest. This sample comprised CD4+ or CD8+ T cells sorted from blood, obtained in a trial of the OX40 agonist ivuxolimab. These receptors originate from an adult with an advanced solid tumor such as melanoma, head and neck, liver or kidney cancer.

This chain uses TRBV5-1 with TRBJ2-3; D is uncertain. Trimming took off 4 bases at V and 5 bases at J, with 17 bases between the two ends. This CDR3 region has 15 residues. The germline V gene has CDR1 SGHRS and CDR2 YFSETQ. CDR3 amino acids: CASSKGTTFGDTQYF. The CDR3 nucleotides are TGCGCCAGCAGCAAGGGAACCACCTTCGGAGATACGCAGTATTTT. The whole variable domain, remainder taken from reference TRBV5-1 and TRBJ2-3, is KAGVTQTPRYLIKTRGQQVTLSCSPISGHRSVSWYQQTPGQGLQFLFEYFSETQRNKGNFPGRFSGRQFSNSRSEMNVSTLELGDSALYLCASSKGTTFGDTQYFGPGTRLTVL.

The sample holds a few counts of this clone. The genes are TRBV19 and TRBJ1-5, with D possibly matching TRBD1 (5 bases). This CDR3 has 13 residues. The V end was cut by 11 bases, the J end by 2 bases, with 13 bases between. CDR1 is LNHDA and CDR2 is SQIVND in the germline V gene (reference sequence). The DNA for the CDR3 is TGTGCCGCTGCGGGGGGGGGCAATCAGCCCCAGCATTTT. This codes for CAAAGGGNQPQHF.

The count of this clone is one. This rearrangement joins TRBV19 to TRBJ2-2; TRBD1 matches 10 bases. Trimming cost V 6 bases and J 6 bases; bases outside gene matches: 7. CDR3 size: 15 residues. Germline CDR1 and CDR2: LNHDA and SQIVND (reference sequence). CDR3 in amino acids: CASRRGTGDAGELFF. CDR3 coding DNA: TGTGCCAGTAGACGAGGGACAGGGGATGCCGGGGAGCTGTTTTTT.

J is TRBJ2-3 and V is TRBV28; D remains unclear. The ends were cut back, 2 bases at V and 4 bases at J, with 10 bases in the middle. The germline V gene encodes CDR1 MDHEN and CDR2 SYDVKM. CDR3 size: 14 residues. Here the CDR3 reads CASSLGPLADTQYF. CDR3 sequence (DNA): TGTGCCAGCAGTTTAGGACCTCTAGCAGATACGCAGTATTTT. Full variable domain (remainder filled in from reference TRBV28 and TRBJ2-3): DVKVTQSSRYLVKRTGEKVFLECVQDMDHENMFWYRQDPGLGLRLIYFSYDVKMKEKGDIPEGYSVSREKKERFSLILESASTNQTSMYLCASSLGPLADTQYFGPGTRLTVL.

The chain is built from TRBV5-4 and TRBJ2-5; TRBD2 is a possible D gene (6 bases). CDR3 size: 14 residues. The germline CDR1 and CDR2 sequences are SGHNT and YYREEE (reference sequence). V was shortened by 4 bases and J by 4 bases, with 14 bases between the two germline ends. The CDR3: CASSPVGGGETQYF. The CDR3 DNA is TGTGCCAGCAGCCCCGTGGGAGGAGGAGAGACCCAGTACTTC.

The V gene is TRBV30, the J gene TRBJ1-5; D possibly corresponds to TRBD1 (5 bases). V lost 0 bases, J lost 7 bases, and 10 bases lay in between. The CDR3 is 13 residues long. The germline V gene encodes CDR1 GTSNPN and CDR2 SVGIG (reference sequence). CDR3 DNA sequence: TGTGCCTGGAGTGTATACCGGGGCCAGCCCCAGCATTTT. Encoded protein: CAWSVYRGQPQHF. Full variable domain (remainder filled in from reference TRBV30 and TRBJ1-5): SQTIHQWPATLVQPVGSPLSLECTVEGTSNPNLYWYRQAAGRGLQLLFYSVGIGQISSEVPQNLSASRPQDRQFILSSKKLLLSDSGFYLCAWSVYRGQPQHFGDGTRLSIL.

The chain employs TRBV7-3 and TRBJ2-1; D is possibly TRBD2 (6 bases). CDR3 length: 13 amino acids. With 5 bases removed from V and 6 bases from J, the gap between germline ends came to 11 bases. Germline CDR1 SGHTA, CDR2 FQGTGA. In DNA, the CDR3 is TGTGCCAGCAGCCCACCCGGGAGCAATGAGCAGTTCTTC. Protein product: CASSPPGSNEQFF.

This chain joins TRBV15 and TRBJ2-7, with 8 bases that match TRBD1. The CDR3 loop spans 12 amino acids. Germline-derived CDR1 and CDR2 are LNHNV and YYDKDF (reference sequence). J lost 6 bases, V lost 9 bases, and 7 bases had no gene match. Written as DNA, the CDR3 is TGTGCCACAACCAGGGGGCTGGGCGAGCAGTACTTC. Protein sequence: CATTRGLGEQYF. Looking up the rest from reference TRBV15 and TRBJ2-7 gives the full variable domain: DAMVIQNPRYQVTQFGKPVTLSCSQTLNHNVMYWYQQKSSQAPKLLFHYYDKDFNNEADTPDNFQSRRPNTSFCFLDIRSPGLGDTAMYLCATTRGLGEQYFGPGTRLTVT.

The V and J genes are TRBV5-4 and TRBJ2-2, with TRBD2 matching over 9 bases. After removal of 4 bases from V and 7 bases from J, the junction contained 11 bases not matched to a gene. This CDR3 is built from 16 residues. Germline-derived CDR1 and CDR2 are SGHNT and YYREEE (reference sequence). CDR3 DNA sequence: TGTGCCAGCAGCCCCTCTAGCGGGAAAGATTTCGGGGAGCTGTTTTTT. Its translation: CASSPSSGKDFGELFF.

The chain links TRBV6-1 to TRBJ1-3, with D uncertain. The CDR3 sequence is 15 residues long. CDR1 is MNHNS, CDR2 SASEGT, per germline. V was shortened by 5 bases and J by 1 base, with 12 bases between the two germline ends. The CDR3 sequence: CASSLGRISGNTIYF. In nucleotides, the CDR3 is TGTGCCAGCAGTCTTGGGCGGATTTCTGGAAACACCATATATTTT.